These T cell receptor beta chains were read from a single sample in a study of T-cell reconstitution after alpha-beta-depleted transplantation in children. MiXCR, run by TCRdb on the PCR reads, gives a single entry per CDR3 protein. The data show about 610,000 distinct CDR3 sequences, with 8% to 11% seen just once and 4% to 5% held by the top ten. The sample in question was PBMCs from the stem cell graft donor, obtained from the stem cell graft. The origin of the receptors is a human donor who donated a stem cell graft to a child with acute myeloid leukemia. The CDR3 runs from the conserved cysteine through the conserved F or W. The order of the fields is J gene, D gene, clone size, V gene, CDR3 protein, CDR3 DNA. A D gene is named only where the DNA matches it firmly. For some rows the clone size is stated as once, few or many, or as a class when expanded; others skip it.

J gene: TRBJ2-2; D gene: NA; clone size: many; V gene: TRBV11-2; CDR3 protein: CASSPSPVTGELFF; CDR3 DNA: TGTGCCAGCAGCCCGTCCCCTGTAACCGGGGAGCTGTTTTTT
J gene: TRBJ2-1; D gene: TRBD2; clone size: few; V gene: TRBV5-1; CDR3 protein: CASSFSGLASNEQFF; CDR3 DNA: TGCGCCAGCAGCTTCTCGGGACTAGCCTCCAATGAGCAGTTCTTC
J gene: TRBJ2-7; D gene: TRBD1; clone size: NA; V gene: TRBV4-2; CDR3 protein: CASSQARDSAYEQYF; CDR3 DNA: TGTGCCAGCAGCCAAGCCCGGGACAGCGCCTACGAGCAGTACTTC
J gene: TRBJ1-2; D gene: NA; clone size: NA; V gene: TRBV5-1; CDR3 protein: CASSLGSDIQLGGYTF; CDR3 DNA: TGCGCCAGCAGCTTGGGTTCGGACATCCAGTTGGGGGGCTACACCTTC
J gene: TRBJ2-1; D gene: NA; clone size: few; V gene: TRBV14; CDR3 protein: CASSQARGGGVTYNEQFF; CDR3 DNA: TGTGCCAGCAGCCAAGCCCGAGGGGGGGGAGTGACCTACAATGAGCAGTTCTTC
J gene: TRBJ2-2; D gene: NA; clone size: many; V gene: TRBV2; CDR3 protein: CASSETPGRTGELFF; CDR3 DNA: TGTGCCAGCAGTGAGACCCCAGGTCGGACCGGGGAGCTGTTTTTT
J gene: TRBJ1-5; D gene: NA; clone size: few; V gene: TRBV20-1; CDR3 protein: CSAFGSNQPQHF; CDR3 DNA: TGCAGTGCTTTTGGTAGCAATCAGCCCCAGCATTTT
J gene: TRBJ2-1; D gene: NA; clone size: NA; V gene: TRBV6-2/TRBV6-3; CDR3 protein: CASSYGGGLTPNEQFF; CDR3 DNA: TGTGCCAGCAGTTACGGAGGGGGCCTAACGCCCAATGAGCAGTTCTTC
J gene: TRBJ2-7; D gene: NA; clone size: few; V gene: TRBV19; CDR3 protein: CASSSYKGSYEQYF; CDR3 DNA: TGTGCCAGTAGTAGTTACAAGGGGTCCTACGAGCAGTACTTC
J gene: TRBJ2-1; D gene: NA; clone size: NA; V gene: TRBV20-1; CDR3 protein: CSARQVKLSSYNEQFF; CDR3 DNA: TGCAGTGCTAGACAGGTCAAACTCAGCTCCTACAATGAGCAGTTCTTC
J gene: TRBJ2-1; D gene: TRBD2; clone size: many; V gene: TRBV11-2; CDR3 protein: CASSLGRLAGGHNEQFF; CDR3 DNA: TGTGCCAGCAGCTTAGGGAGACTAGCGGGAGGACACAATGAGCAGTTCTTC
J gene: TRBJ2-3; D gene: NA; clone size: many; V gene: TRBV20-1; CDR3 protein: CSALMSADTQYF; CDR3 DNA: TGCAGTGCTCTAATGAGCGCAGATACGCAGTATTTT
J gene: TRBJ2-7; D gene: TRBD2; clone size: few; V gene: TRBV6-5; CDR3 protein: CASSYSHGLARPYEQYF; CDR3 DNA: TGTGCCAGCAGTTACTCCCACGGACTAGCGAGGCCCTACGAGCAGTACTTC
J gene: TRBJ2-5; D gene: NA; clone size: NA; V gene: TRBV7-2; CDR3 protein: CASSFRRSQETQYF; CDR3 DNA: TGTGCCAGCAGCTTCAGGCGGAGCCAAGAGACCCAGTACTTC
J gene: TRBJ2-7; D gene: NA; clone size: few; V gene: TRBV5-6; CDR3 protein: CASSIYGTLDSYEQYF; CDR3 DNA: TGTGCCAGCAGCATATACGGGACCCTCGACTCCTACGAGCAGTACTTC
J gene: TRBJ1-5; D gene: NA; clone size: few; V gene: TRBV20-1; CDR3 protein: CSVEQGVEQPQHF; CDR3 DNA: TGCAGTGTCGAACAGGGAGTCGAGCAGCCCCAGCATTTT
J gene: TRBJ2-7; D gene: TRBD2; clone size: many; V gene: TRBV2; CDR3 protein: CASSGGSARSEQYF; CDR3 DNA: TGTGCCAGCAGTGGCGGGAGTGCAAGGAGCGAGCAGTACTTC
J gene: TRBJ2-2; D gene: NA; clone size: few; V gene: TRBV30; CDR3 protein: CAWRGNTGELFF; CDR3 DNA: TGTGCCTGGAGAGGGAACACCGGGGAGCTGTTTTTT
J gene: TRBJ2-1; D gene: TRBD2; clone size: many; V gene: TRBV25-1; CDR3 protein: CASSDFAGGLYNEQFF; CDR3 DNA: TGTGCCAGCAGTGATTTTGCGGGAGGACTCTACAATGAGCAGTTCTTC
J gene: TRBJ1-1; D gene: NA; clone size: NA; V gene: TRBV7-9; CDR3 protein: CASSRLGGLGEAFF; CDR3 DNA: TGTGCCAGCAGCCGCCTGGGCGGTTTGGGTGAAGCTTTCTTT
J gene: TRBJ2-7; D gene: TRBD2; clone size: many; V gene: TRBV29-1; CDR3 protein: CSVVGVLAGGTAYEQYF; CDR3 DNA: TGCAGCGTTGTCGGAGTCCTAGCGGGAGGAACCGCCTACGAGCAGTACTTC
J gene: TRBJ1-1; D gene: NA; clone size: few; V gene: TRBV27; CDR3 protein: CASSLRRVMNTEAFF; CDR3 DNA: TGTGCCAGCAGTTTGAGAAGAGTTATGAACACTGAAGCTTTCTTT
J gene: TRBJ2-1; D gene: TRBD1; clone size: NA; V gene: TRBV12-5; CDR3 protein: CASGLATGTGAYNEQFF; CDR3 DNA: TGTGCTAGTGGTTTGGCCACCGGGACAGGGGCCTACAATGAGCAGTTCTTC
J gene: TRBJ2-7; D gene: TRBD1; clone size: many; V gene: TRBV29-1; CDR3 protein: CSVAGPTGTNYEQYF; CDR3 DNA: TGCAGCGTTGCGGGACCGACAGGGACCAACTACGAGCAGTACTTC